This is a list of T cell receptor beta chains from one sample in a study of blood T cell repertoires in COVID-19. TCRdb's table, derived via immunoSEQ multiplex PCR, lists solely in-frame clones and lacks some. In the table there are around 150,000 clones, about 79% of which are singletons. Sequenced material: peripheral blood. All receptors derive from a woman aged 45-59 years in a cohort sampled during active or convalescent COVID-19. Both conserved end residues are part of each CDR3. The order of the fields is D gene, J gene, V gene, clone size, CDR3 DNA, CDR3 protein. D genes are given only for firm matches. Only part of the rows carry a size: once, few, many, or a class if the clone is expanded.

TRBD1 | TRBJ1-5 | TRBV27 | . | TGTGCCAGCAGGACTACAGGGGGCCCCAATCAGCCCCAGCATTTT | CASRTTGGPNQPQHF
. | TRBJ1-2 | TRBV10-3 | once | TGTGCCATCAGTGAGGATACGGGGAGCGGCTATGGCTACACCTTC | CAISEDTGSGYGYTF
. | TRBJ2-5 | TRBV6-2/TRBV6-3 | . | TGTGCCAGCAGTTATGGGGGGAAGACCCAGTACTTC | CASSYGGKTQYF
. | TRBJ2-2 | TRBV30 | once | TGTGCCTGGATCCGCCAGGGATACACCGGGGAGCTGTTTTTT | CAWIRQGYTGELFF
TRBD2 | TRBJ2-7 | TRBV6-2/TRBV6-3 | . | TGTGCCAGCAGTTACTCGAGTAGCGGGATCAACGAGCAGTACTTC | CASSYSSSGINEQYF
. | TRBJ2-1 | TRBV12-3/TRBV12-4 | medium-sized | TGTGCCAGCTGCCTGGGGGGGGCGGGAGAGCAGTTCTTC | CASCLGGAGEQFF
. | TRBJ1-1 | TRBV19 | . | TGTGCCAGTAGTATACAGTACCAGAACACTGAAGCTTTCTTT | CASSIQYQNTEAFF
TRBD2 | TRBJ2-3 | TRBV11-2 | . | TGTGCCAGCAGCTTCGTCGCGGGGGTCACCACAGATACGCAGTATTTT | CASSFVAGVTTDTQYF
. | TRBJ1-1 | TRBV19 | . | TGTGCCAGTAGTAGCCGACAGATTGCAGAGAACACTGAAGCTTTCTTT | CASSSRQIAENTEAFF
. | TRBJ2-2 | TRBV6-6 | . | TGTGCCAGCAGCCCGCTGCAGGGGGGATCCGGGGAGCTGTTTTTT | CASSPLQGGSGELFF
TRBD2 | TRBJ2-5 | TRBV7-2 | . | TGTGCCAGCAGCTTGGGGGGGACGGAGACCCAGTACTTC | CASSLGGTETQYF
. | TRBJ1-5 | TRBV4-1 | . | TGCGCCAGCAGCCAAGGGTCCAGGAGCAATCAGCCCCAGCATTTT | CASSQGSRSNQPQHF
. | TRBJ2-1 | TRBV5-1 | . | TGCGCCAGCAGCTTAGCCAGGGATTTGAGGGGGGGCATCGATGAGCAGTTCTTC | CASSLARDLRGGIDEQFF
TRBD1 | TRBJ1-2 | TRBV6-6 | . | TGTGCCAGCAGCCCTGGGGACAGAGGTTTGGGCTACACCTTC | CASSPGDRGLGYTF
. | TRBJ2-1 | TRBV15 | . | TGTGCCACCAGCAGCCAGAGGACAGAAAGCTCCTACAATGAGCAGTTCTTC | CATSSQRTESSYNEQFF
. | TRBJ1-4 | TRBV21-1 | . | TGTGCCAGCAGCAAAGCGGACAGCCGAGTACTTGCAACTAATGAAAAACTGTTTTTT | CASSKADSRVLATNEKLFF
. | TRBJ2-5 | TRBV6-5 | once | TGTGCCAGCAGTTATCGCCAGAGGCAAGAGACCCAGTACTTC | CASSYRQRQETQYF
. | TRBJ1-6 | TRBV7-2 | . | TGTGCCAGCAGTTTGCGGGATTCACCCCTCCACTTT | CASSLRDSPLHF
TRBD1 | TRBJ2-6 | TRBV18 | . | TGTGCCAGCTCATATAACAGGGGCGCCTACTCTGGGGCCAACGTCCTGACTTTC | CASSYNRGAYSGANVLTF
TRBD1 | TRBJ1-5 | TRBV19 | . | TGTGCCAGTAGCCGGGGACAGGTCGGGAATCAGCCCCAGCATTTT | CASSRGQVGNQPQHF
TRBD1 | TRBJ1-1 | TRBV29-1 | . | TGCAGTTACAGGGGGACGCTCACTGAAGCTTTCTTT | CSYRGTLTEAFF
. | TRBJ2-2 | TRBV6-5 | . | TGTGCCAGCAGTTACTCGGTGTCTCGGGGCACCGGGGAGCTGTTTTTT | CASSYSVSRGTGELFF
TRBD1 | TRBJ2-1 | TRBV3-1/TRBV3-2 | . | TGTGCCAGCAGCTCAACCGGGACAGGGCTCAATGAGCAGTTCTTC | CASSSTGTGLNEQFF
. | TRBJ2-6 | TRBV12-3/TRBV12-4 | . | TGTGCCAGCAGTTTAACGGGGACCAACGTCCTGACTTTC | CASSLTGTNVLTF
. | TRBJ1-4 | TRBV18 | . | TGTGCCAGCTCGGCTCGATCGCTCACAAATGAAAAACTGTTTTTT | CASSARSLTNEKLFF
. | TRBJ2-7 | TRBV4-3 | . | TGCGCCAGCAGCCAATCCCCGGGGGAGCAGTACTTC | CASSQSPGEQYF
. | TRBJ2-2 | TRBV19 | . | TGTGCCAGTAGTCCCCGCCGGACTACCGGGGAGCTGTTTTTT | CASSPRRTTGELFF
TRBD1 | TRBJ2-1 | TRBV5-1 | . | TGCGCCAGCAGAAAGACAGGGGGAAACAATGAGCAGTTCTTC | CASRKTGGNNEQFF
TRBD1 | TRBJ2-7 | TRBV19 | . | TGTGCCAGTAGTATTACAGGGGGAGGCTTCAGCTCCTACGAGCAGTACTTC | CASSITGGGFSSYEQYF
. | TRBJ1-5 | TRBV6-5 | once | TGTGCCGTTGGCAAGGGGGTGGTTAGCAATCAGCCCCAGCATTTT | CAVGKGVVSNQPQHF
TRBD2 | TRBJ2-1 | TRBV12-5 | . | TGTGCTAGTGATGGAGCGGGGGGCTCCTACAATGAGCAGTTCTTC | CASDGAGGSYNEQFF
TRBD1 | TRBJ1-3 | TRBV5-1 | . | TGCGCCAGCAGCGCGCGGACAGGGGCTGGAAACACCATATATTTT | CASSARTGAGNTIYF
TRBD1 | TRBJ1-5 | TRBV11-3 | . | TGTGCCAGCAGCTCCAAAACAGGGGGCGATGGCAATCAGCCCCAGCATTTT | CASSSKTGGDGNQPQHF
. | TRBJ1-2 | TRBV21-1 | . | TGTGCCAGCAGCGTACCCGGGACAGAAACTAACTATGGCTACACCTTC | CASSVPGTETNYGYTF
TRBD2 | TRBJ2-6 | TRBV5-8 | few | TGTGCCAGCAGCTTGCCGGGGGGACCATACTCTGGGGCCAACGTCCTGACTTTC | CASSLPGGPYSGANVLTF
. | TRBJ2-1 | TRBV30 | once | TGTGCCTGGAGTGCCTCAGGCTCCAATGAGCAGTTCTTC | CAWSASGSNEQFF
TRBD2 | TRBJ2-2 | TRBV9 | . | TGTGCCAGCAGCGTCCTAGCGGGGGGGCAAAACACCGGGGAGCTGTTTTTT | CASSVLAGGQNTGELFF
TRBD2 | TRBJ2-5 | TRBV9 | . | TGTGCCAGCAGCGTAGCTGGGCTAGCGGGAATCCAAGAGACCCAGTACTTC | CASSVAGLAGIQETQYF
. | TRBJ2-3 | TRBV11-2 | . | TGTGCCAGCAGCTCCTTCGAGGCGAGCACAGATACGCAGTATTTT | CASSSFEASTDTQYF
TRBD1 | TRBJ1-3 | TRBV19 | few | TGTGCCAGTAGTATCCCTGGACAGGGGGCGTTGAGTAGCTCTGGAAACACCATATATTTT | CASSIPGQGALSSSGNTIYF
. | TRBJ1-5 | TRBV21-1 | . | TGTGCCAGCAGCATCGTTGGGAGGGATCCTAATCAGCCCCAGCATTTT | CASSIVGRDPNQPQHF
. | TRBJ2-6 | TRBV7-2 | . | TGTGCCAGCAGCCCCGGTGGGGCCAACGTCCTGACTTTC | CASSPGGANVLTF
TRBD1 | TRBJ2-3 | TRBV18 | . | TGTGCCAGCTCACCGGACAGGGTGACAGATACGCAGTATTTT | CASSPDRVTDTQYF
. | TRBJ1-6 | TRBV19 | . | TGTGCCAGTAATCGGAGACTTTTAAATAATTCACCCCTCCACTTT | CASNRRLLNNSPLHF
. | TRBJ2-1 | TRBV29-1 | once | TGCAGCGTTGTCCGGGGTGTTCCAAGCTCCTACAATGAGCAGTTCTTC | CSVVRGVPSSYNEQFF
TRBD1 | TRBJ2-1 | TRBV24-1 | . | TGTGCCACCAGTGGGGACAGCCTCAGCTCCTACAATGAGCAGTTCTTC | CATSGDSLSSYNEQFF
. | TRBJ1-6 | TRBV6-1 | . | TGTGCCAGCAGTCAAGCTCTCGGGTCACCCCTCCACTTT | CASSQALGSPLHF
TRBD1 | TRBJ2-1 | TRBV5-1 | . | TGCGCCAGCAGCTTGCTCGGGGACAGCTCCTACAATGAGCAGTTCTTC | CASSLLGDSSYNEQFF
. | TRBJ1-5 | TRBV19 | . | TGTGCCAGTAGTCCCGGCAGCGGCAATCAGCCCCAGCATTTT | CASSPGSGNQPQHF
TRBD1 | TRBJ1-1 | TRBV19 | once | TGTGCCAGTAGTATGTCGACAGGGTTGGGCACTGAAGCTTTCTTT | CASSMSTGLGTEAFF
. | TRBJ1-4 | TRBV30 | . | TGTGCCTGGCACAAGAGGGGGGGACGCTCAACTAATGAAAAACTGTTTTTT | CAWHKRGGRSTNEKLFF
. | TRBJ1-1 | TRBV5-6 | . | TGTGCCAGCAGCTTGGCCGCTAGGGGAACGGCTTTCTTT | CASSLAARGTAFF
. | TRBJ2-7 | TRBV4-1 | . | TGCGCCAGCAGCCCCACGGACAGTTGGGAGCAGTACTTC | CASSPTDSWEQYF
TRBD2 | TRBJ2-3 | TRBV6-4 | . | TGTGCCAGCAGTGAAGGCGGGGGGGCCGGAGATACGCAGTATTTT | CASSEGGGAGDTQYF
. | TRBJ2-5 | TRBV7-3 | . | TGTGCCAGCAGCTCAAGGGGAGTAACGGGGGGCTCCCAAGAGACCCAGTACTTC | CASSSRGVTGGSQETQYF
TRBD1 | TRBJ1-1 | TRBV11-2 | . | TGTGCCAGCAGGGCAGGGACAGGAATAACCTCGGGCACTGAAGCTTTCTTT | CASRAGTGITSGTEAFF
TRBD1 | TRBJ1-1 | TRBV3-1/TRBV3-2 | . | TGTGCCAGCAGCCGAGACGACAGGGACACTTTCTTT | CASSRDDRDTFF
TRBD1 | TRBJ1-2 | TRBV12-3/TRBV12-4 | once | TGTGCCAGCAGGGGACAGGGTTACTATGGCTACACCTTC | CASRGQGYYGYTF
. | TRBJ1-6 | TRBV9 | once | TGTGCCAGCGGGTCGGGGACAAAGAGTTCACCCCTCCACTTT | CASGSGTKSSPLHF
TRBD1 | TRBJ1-1 | TRBV7-2 | . | TGTGCCAGCAGCTTCTACAGGGGGCACACTGAAGCTTTCTTT | CASSFYRGHTEAFF